This T cell receptor beta chain was identified in a study of CD8 T cells in Susac syndrome. Negative isolation yielded CD4+ and CD8+ T cells, and FACS enriched TEMRA cells. This CDR3 contains 15 residues. After removal of 4 bases from V and 5 bases from J, the junction contained 6 bases not matched to a gene. From germline, CDR1 is SGHTA and CDR2 FQGNSA. Random hexamers were used to reverse transcribe the RNA input (about 0.5 to 1 ug). With immunoSEQ multiplex PCR, TCR beta CDR3 was amplified across 54 Vbeta and 13 Jbeta. TCRdb re-called the immunoSEQ multiplex PCR reads with MiXCR, one entry per CDR3 protein. The sample consists of about 160,000 distinct CDR3 sequences, under 95% of them appearing once.

The chain carries TRBV7-2 and TRBJ2-2, with TRBD1 matching over 8 bases. This TCR came from a human donor in good health. What was sequenced was CD4+ T cells from PBMCs. Here the CDR3 reads CASSSGQGGTGELFF. In DNA form, the CDR3 reads TGTGCCAGCAGCTCCGGACAGGGTGGGACCGGGGAGCTGTTTTTT.